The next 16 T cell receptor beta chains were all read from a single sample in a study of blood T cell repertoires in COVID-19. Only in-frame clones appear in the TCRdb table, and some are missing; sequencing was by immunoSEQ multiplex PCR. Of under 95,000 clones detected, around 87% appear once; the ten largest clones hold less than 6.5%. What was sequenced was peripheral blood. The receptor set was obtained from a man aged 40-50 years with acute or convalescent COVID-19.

CDR3 in amino acids: CASSSSGTGDGYTF. In DNA form, the CDR3 reads TGTGCCAGCAGCAGTTCCGGGACAGGGGACGGCTACACCTTC. This chain links TRBV11-3 with TRBJ1-2; 10 bases agree with TRBD1. The germline CDR1 and CDR2 sequences are SGHNT and YENEEA. V was pared by 5 bases and J by 8 bases, with 8 bases of the junction left unmatched. The CDR3 has 14 amino acids.

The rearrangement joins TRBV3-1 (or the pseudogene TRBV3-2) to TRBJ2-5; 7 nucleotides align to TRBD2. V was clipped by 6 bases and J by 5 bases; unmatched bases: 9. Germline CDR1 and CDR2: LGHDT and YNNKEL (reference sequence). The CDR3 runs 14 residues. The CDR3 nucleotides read TGTGCCAGCAGAAGATCAGTCGGGGGGGAGACCCAGTACTTC. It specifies CASRRSVGGETQYF.

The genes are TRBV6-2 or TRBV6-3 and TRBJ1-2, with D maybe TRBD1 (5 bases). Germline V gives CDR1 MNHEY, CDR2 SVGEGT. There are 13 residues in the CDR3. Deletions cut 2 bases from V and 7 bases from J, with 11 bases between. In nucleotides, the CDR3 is TGTGCCAGCAGTTACGGGGGGAGACGTGGCTACACCTTC. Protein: CASSYGGRRGYTF.

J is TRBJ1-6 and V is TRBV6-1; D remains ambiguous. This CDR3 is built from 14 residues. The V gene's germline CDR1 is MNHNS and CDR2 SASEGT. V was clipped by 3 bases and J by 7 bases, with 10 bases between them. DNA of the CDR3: TGTGCCAGCAGTGATAACAGCTACAATTCACCCCTCCACTTT. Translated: CASSDNSYNSPLHF.

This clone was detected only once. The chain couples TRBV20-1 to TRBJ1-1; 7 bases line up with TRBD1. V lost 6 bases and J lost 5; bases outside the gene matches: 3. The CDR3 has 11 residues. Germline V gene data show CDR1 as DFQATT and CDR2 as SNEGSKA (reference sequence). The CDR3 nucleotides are TGCAGTGCATCGACAGGGACTGAAGCTTTCTTT. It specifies CSASTGTEAFF.

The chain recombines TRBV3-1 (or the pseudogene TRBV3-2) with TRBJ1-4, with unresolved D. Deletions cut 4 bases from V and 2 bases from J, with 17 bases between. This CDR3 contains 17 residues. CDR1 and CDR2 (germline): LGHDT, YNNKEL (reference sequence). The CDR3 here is CASSLEGPSATNEKLFF. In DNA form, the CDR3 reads TGTGCCAGCAGCCTCGAGGGCCCCAGCGCGACTAATGAAAAACTGTTTTTT.

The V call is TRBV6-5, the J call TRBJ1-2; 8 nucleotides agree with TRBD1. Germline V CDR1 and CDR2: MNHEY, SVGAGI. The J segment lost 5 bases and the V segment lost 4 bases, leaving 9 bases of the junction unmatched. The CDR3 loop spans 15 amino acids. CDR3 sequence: CASSSVRTGWYGYTF. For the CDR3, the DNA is TGTGCCAGCAGTTCGGTACGGACAGGGTGGTATGGCTACACCTTC.

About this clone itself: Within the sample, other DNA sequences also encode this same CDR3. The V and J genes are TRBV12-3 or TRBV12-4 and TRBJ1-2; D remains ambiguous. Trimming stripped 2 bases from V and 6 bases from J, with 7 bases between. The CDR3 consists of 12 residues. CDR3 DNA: TGTGCCAGCAGTTTAACGGGGAATGGCTACACCTTC. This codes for CASSLTGNGYTF.

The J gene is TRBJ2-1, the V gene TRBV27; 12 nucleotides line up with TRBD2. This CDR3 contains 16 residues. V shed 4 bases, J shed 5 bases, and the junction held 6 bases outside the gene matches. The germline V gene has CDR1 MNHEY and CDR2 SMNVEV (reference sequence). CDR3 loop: CASSSFGLAGNNEQFF. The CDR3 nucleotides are TGTGCCAGCAGTTCTTTCGGACTAGCGGGGAACAATGAGCAGTTCTTC.

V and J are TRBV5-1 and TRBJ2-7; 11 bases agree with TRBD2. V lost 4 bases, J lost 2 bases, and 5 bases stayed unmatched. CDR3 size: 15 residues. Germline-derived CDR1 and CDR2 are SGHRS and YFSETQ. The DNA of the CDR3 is TGCGCCAGCAGCGGCGGGACTAGCGGAACCTACGAGCAGTACTTC. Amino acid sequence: CASSGGTSGTYEQYF.

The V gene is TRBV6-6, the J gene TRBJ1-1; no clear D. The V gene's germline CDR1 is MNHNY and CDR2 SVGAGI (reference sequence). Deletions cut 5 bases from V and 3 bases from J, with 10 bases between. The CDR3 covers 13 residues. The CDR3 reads CASSDGGYTEAFF. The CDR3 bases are TGTGCCAGCAGTGACGGAGGATACACTGAAGCTTTCTTT.

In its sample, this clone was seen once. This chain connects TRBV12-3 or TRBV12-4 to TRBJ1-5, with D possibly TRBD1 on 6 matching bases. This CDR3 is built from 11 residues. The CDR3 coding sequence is TGTGCTAGGGGGGGAAATCAGCCCCAGCATTTT. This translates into CARGGNQPQHF.

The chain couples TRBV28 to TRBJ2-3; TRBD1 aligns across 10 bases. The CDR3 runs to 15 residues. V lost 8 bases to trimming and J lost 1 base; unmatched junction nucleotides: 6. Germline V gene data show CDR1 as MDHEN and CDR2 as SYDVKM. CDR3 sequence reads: CASPPGTGGTDTQYF. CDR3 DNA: TGTGCCAGCCCTCCCGGGACAGGGGGCACAGATACGCAGTATTTT.

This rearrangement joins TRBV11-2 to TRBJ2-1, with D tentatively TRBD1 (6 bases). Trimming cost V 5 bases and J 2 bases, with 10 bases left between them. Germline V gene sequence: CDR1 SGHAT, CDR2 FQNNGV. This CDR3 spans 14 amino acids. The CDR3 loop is CASSTRTAYNEQFF. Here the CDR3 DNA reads TGTGCCAGCAGCACCCGGACAGCCTACAATGAGCAGTTCTTC.

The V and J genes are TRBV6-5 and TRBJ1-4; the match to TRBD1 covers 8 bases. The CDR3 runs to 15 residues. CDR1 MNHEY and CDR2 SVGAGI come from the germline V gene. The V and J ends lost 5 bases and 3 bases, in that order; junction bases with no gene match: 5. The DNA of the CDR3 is TGTGCCAGCAGTCCTCGGACAGGGTCTAATGAAAAACTGTTTTTT. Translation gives CASSPRTGSNEKLFF.

CDR3 coding DNA: TGTGCCAGCAGCACGGACAGTAGCAATCAGCCCCAGCATTTT. Its translation is CASSTDSSNQPQHF. V and J are TRBV7-9 and TRBJ1-5, with TRBD1 as a possible D gene (6 bases). V lost 5 bases and J lost 0, with 8 bases in between. This CDR3 has 14 residues. CDR1 is SEHNR and CDR2 is FQNEAQ in the germline V gene (reference sequence).